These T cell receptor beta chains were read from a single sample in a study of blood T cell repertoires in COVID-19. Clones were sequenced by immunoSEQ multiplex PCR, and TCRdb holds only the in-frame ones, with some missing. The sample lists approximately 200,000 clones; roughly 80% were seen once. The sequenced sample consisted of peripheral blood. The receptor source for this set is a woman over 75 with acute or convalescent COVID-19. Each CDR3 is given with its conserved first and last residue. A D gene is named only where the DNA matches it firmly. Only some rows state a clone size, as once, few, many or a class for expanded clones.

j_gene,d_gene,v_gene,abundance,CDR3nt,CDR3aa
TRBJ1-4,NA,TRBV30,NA,TGTGCCTGGAGCGCCGGGGGAGTTGGTGAAAAACTGTTTTTT,CAWSAGGVGEKLFF
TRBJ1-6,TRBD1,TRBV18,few,TGTGCCAGCTCTTTGGACAGGGATAATTCACCCCTCCACTTT,CASSLDRDNSPLHF
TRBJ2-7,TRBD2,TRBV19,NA,TGTGCCAGTAGTAGCGGGGGGGACAACTACGAGCAGTACTTC,CASSSGGDNYEQYF
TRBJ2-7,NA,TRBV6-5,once,TGTGCCAGCACGTGGGGAGCCTACGAGCAGTACTTC,CASTWGAYEQYF
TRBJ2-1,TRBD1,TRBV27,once,TGTGCCAGCAGTTTGGACAGGGTCCACAATGAGCAGTTCTTC,CASSLDRVHNEQFF
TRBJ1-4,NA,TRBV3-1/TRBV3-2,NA,TGTGCCAGCAGCACTACCGGGGGTGGGGAAAAACTGTTTTTT,CASSTTGGGEKLFF
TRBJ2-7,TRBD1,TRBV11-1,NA,TGTGCCAGCAGACTGTTAAGACAGGGTACGGGCGAGCAGTACTTC,CASRLLRQGTGEQYF
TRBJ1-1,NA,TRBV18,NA,TGTGCCAGCCCAGAGTCCGGGGGGCGCTTGAACACTGAAGCTTTCTTT,CASPESGGRLNTEAFF
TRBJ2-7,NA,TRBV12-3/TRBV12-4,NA,TGTGCCAGCAGTCTAGGACACCCTCGCGAGCAGTACTTC,CASSLGHPREQYF
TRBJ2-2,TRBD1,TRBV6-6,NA,TGTGCCAGCAGTTACTCGGGACAGGCGAACACCGGGGAGCTGTTTTTT,CASSYSGQANTGELFF
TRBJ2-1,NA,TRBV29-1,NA,TGCAGCGTTGATACTACCAATGAGCAGTTCTTC,CSVDTTNEQFF
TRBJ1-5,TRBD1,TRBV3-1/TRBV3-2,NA,TGTGCCAGCAGCGCGACAGGGGGTGAAAGTCAGCCCCAGCATTTT,CASSATGGESQPQHF
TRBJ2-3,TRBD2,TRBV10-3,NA,TGTGCCATCAGTGAGGCCTCGGGGGGGCCCCTAGATACGCAGTATTTT,CAISEASGGPLDTQYF
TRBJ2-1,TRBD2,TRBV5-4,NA,TGTGCCAGCAGCTACTCGGGACTAGGGGGTGGTGAGCAGTTCTTC,CASSYSGLGGGEQFF
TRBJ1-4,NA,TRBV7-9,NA,TGTGCCAGCAGCTACAGCGGGGCTAACAATGAAAAACTGTTTTTT,CASSYSGANNEKLFF
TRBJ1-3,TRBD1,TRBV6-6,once,TGTGCCAGCACCGGGACAGCCTCTGGAAACACCATATATTTT,CASTGTASGNTIYF
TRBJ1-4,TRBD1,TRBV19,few,TGTGCCAGTAGTCCGACAGGGGGCCCTAATGAAAAACTGTTTTTT,CASSPTGGPNEKLFF
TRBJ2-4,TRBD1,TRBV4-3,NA,TGCGCCAGCAGCCAAGACCCGGGACAGGTAGTAAACATTCAGTACTTC,CASSQDPGQVVNIQYF
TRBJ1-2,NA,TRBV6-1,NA,TGTGCCAGCAGTGCCCTTAATTCCAGGGGAAGAAATGGCTACACCTTC,CASSALNSRGRNGYTF
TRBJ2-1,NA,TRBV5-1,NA,TGCGCCAGCGCCGCTGGGGGGGCGGGAAATGAGCAGTTCTTC,CASAAGGAGNEQFF
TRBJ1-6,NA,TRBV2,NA,TGTGCCAGCAGTGAACCAGGGGATTCACCCCTCCACTTT,CASSEPGDSPLHF
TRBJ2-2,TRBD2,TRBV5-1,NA,TGCGCCAGCAGCTCGGGACTAGTGACTTATACCGGGGAGCTGTTTTTT,CASSSGLVTYTGELFF
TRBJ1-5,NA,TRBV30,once,TGTGCCTGGAGTGCCCGTGGCAGTCGCAATCAGCCCCAGCATTTT,CAWSARGSRNQPQHF
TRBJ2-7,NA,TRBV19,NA,TGTGCCAGTAGTATGGGGGGTCCCTACGAGCAGTACTTC,CASSMGGPYEQYF
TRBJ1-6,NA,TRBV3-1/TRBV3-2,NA,TGTGCCAGCACCTTGGGGAAAGGGAGCTCCTATAATTCACCCCTCCACTTT,CASTLGKGSSYNSPLHF
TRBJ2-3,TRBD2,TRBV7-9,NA,TGTGCCAGCAGCGAGGGACTAGCATACGATACGCAGTATTTT,CASSEGLAYDTQYF
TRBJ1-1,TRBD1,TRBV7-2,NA,TGTGCCAGCAGCCCCCTACTCTCAGGGGGCAGGGCAGCTTTCTTT,CASSPLLSGGRAAFF
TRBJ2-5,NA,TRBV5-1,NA,TGCGCCAGCAGTTCGGCGCAGGGGAGACCCCAGTACTTC,CASSSAQGRPQYF
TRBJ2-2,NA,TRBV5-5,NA,TGTGCCAGCAGCTTTAGGGGAGGAGCGGACACCGGGGAGCTGTTTTTT,CASSFRGGADTGELFF
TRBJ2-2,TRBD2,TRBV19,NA,TGTGCCAGTAGTCTAGCGGGAGGCATCACCGGGGAGCTGTTTTTT,CASSLAGGITGELFF
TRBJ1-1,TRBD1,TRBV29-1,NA,TGCAGCGGTGGACAGGGGAGCGTGAACACTGAAGCTTTCTTT,CSGGQGSVNTEAFF
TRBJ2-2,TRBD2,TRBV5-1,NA,TGCGCCAGCAGCTTTAGCGGGAGGGCCCTCGCCGGGGAGCTGTTTTTT,CASSFSGRALAGELFF
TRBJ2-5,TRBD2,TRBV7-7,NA,TGTGCTAGCAGCTTAGCGAGCGGGGGGGTAATTCCTCAAGAGACCCAGTACTTC,CASSLASGGVIPQETQYF
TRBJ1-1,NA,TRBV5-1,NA,TGCGCCAGTACCTCCGGGACATTGAACACTGAAGCTTTCTTT,CASTSGTLNTEAFF
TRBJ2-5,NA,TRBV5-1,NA,TGCGCCAGCAGCGACTCAGAGACCCAGTACTTC,CASSDSETQYF
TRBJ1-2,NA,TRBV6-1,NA,TGTGCCAGCAGTGATGGGGGGACGTTAGCTAACTATGGCTACACCTTC,CASSDGGTLANYGYTF
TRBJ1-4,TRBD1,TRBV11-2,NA,TGTGCCAGCAGCTCGGGGACAGACCTTAATGAAAAACTGTTTTTT,CASSSGTDLNEKLFF
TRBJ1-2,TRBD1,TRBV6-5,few,TGTGCCAGCCTTCGGACAGGGGCGGCGAGCTACACCTTC,CASLRTGAASYTF
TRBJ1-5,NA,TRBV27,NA,TGTGCCAGCAGTCCGAGGGGGGGCGCTAGCAATCAGCCCCAGCATTTT,CASSPRGGASNQPQHF
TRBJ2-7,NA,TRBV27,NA,TGTGCCAGCAGTACGGTCGGGGAGAGCTCCTACGAGCAGTACTTC,CASSTVGESSYEQYF
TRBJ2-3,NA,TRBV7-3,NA,TGTGCCAGCAGTCTTGACTCATATATGGATACGCAGTATTTT,CASSLDSYMDTQYF
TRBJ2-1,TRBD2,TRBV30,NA,TGTGCCTGGAGGGGGGGGTCCAATGAGCAGTTCTTC,CAWRGGSNEQFF
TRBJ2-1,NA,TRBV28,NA,TGTGCCAGCACCGCGTACCCCTACAATGAGCAGTTCTTC,CASTAYPYNEQFF
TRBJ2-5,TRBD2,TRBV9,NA,TGTGCCAGCAGCCTAACCGGGACTAGGGGTGAGACCCAGTACTTC,CASSLTGTRGETQYF
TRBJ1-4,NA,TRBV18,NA,TGTGCCAGCTGTCAGTCGGGGGACTCAAATGAAAAACTGTTTTTT,CASCQSGDSNEKLFF
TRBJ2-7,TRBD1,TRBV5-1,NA,TGCGCCAGCAGCTCACGGGACAGCGATGGCTCCTACGAGCAGTACTTC,CASSSRDSDGSYEQYF
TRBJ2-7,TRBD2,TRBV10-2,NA,TGCGCCAGCAGCTTAGCGGGAGCTTACGCCGAGCAGTACTTC,CASSLAGAYAEQYF
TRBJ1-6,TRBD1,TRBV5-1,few,TGCGCCAGCAGCTTGGACTTACAGGGGGATGATAATTCACCCCTCCACTTT,CASSLDLQGDDNSPLHF
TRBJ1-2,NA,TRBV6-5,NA,TGTGCCAGCAGGGAGAGCGGTCGGGGGGAGGAAGGCTACACCTTC,CASRESGRGEEGYTF
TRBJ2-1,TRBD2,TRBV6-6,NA,TGTGCCACTTTAGCGGGTGTCTCCTACAATGAGCAGTTCTTC,CATLAGVSYNEQFF